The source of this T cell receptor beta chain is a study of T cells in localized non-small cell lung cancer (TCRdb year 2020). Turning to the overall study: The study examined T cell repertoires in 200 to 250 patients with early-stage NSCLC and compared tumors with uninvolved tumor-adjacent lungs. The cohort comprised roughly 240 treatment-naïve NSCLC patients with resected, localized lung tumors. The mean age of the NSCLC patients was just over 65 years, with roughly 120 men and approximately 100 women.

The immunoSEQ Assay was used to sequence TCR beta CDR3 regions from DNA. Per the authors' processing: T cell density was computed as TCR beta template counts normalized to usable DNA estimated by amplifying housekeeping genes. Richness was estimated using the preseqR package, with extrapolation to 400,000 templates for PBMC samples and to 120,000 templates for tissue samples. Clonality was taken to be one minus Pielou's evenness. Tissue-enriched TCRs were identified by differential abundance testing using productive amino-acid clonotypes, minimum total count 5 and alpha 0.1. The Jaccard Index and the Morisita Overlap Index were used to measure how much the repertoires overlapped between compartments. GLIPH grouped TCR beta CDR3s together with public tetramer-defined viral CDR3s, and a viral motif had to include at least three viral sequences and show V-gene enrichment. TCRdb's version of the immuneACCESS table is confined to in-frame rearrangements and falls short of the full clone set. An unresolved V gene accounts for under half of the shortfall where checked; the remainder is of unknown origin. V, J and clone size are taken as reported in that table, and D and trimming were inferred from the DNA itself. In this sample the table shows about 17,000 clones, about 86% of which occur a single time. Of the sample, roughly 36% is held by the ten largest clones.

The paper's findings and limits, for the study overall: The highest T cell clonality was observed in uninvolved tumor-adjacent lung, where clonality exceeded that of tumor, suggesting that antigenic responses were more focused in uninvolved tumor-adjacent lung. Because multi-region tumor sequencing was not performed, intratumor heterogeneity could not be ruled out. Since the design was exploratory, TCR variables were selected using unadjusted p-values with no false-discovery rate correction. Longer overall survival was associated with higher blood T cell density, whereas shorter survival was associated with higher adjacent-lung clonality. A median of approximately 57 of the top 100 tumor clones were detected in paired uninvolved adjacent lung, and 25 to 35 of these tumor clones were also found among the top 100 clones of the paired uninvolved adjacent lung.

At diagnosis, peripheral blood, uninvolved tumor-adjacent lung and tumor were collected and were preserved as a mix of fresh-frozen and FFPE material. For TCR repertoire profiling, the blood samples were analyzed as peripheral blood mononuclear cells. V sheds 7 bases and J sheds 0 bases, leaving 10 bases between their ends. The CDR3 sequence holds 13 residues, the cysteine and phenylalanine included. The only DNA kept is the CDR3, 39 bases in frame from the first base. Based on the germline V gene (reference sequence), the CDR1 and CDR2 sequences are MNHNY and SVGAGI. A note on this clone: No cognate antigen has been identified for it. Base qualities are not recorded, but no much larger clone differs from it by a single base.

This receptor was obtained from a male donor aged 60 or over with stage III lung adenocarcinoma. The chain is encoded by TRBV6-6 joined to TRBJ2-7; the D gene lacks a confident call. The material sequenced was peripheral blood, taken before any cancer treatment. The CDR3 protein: CASTLPSSYEQYF. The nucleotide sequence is TGTGCCAGCACCTTACCTAGCTCCTACGAGCAGTACTTC.